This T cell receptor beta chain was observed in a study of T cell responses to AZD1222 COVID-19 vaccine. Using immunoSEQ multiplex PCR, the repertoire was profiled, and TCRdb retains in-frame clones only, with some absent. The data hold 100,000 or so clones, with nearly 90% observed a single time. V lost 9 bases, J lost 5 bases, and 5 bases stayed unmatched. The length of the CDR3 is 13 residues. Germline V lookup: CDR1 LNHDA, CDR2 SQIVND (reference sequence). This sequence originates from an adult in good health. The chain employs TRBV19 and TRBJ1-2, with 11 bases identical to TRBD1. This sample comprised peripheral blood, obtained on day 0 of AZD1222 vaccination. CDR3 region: CASEDRGPYGYTF. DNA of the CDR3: TGTGCCAGCGAGGACAGGGGGCCTTATGGCTACACCTTC.